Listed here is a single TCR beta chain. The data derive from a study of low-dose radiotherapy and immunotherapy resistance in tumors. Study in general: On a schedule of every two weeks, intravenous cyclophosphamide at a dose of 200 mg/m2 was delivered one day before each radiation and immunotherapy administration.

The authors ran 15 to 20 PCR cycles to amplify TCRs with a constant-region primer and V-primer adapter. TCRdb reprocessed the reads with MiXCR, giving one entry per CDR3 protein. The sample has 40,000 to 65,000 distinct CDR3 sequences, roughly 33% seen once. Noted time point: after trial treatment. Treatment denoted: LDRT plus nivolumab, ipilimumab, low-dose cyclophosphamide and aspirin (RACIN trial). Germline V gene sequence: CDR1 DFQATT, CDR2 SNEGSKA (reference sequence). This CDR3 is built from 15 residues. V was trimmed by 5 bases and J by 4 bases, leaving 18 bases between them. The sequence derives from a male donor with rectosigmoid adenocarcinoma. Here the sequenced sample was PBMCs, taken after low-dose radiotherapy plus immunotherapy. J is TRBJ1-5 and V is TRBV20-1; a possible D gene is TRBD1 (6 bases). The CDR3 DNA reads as TGCAGTGCTCCTACCGGGACACAAACGAATCAGCCCCAGCATTTT. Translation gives CSAPTGTQTNQPQHF.